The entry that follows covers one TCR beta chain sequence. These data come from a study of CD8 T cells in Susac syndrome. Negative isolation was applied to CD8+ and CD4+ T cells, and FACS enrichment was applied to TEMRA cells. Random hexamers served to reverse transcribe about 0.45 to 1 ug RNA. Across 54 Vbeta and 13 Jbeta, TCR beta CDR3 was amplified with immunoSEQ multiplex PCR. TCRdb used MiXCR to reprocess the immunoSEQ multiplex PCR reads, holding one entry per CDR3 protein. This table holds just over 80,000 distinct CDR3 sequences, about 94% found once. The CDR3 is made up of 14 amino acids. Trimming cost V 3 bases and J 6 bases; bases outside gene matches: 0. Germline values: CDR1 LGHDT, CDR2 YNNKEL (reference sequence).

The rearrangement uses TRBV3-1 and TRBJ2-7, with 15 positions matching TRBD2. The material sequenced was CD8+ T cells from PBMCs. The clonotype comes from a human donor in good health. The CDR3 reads CASSQGLAGGEQYV. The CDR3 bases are TGTGCCAGCAGCCAGGGACTAGCGGGAGGCGAGCAGTACGTC.